This T cell receptor (beta chain) was documented in a study of monozygotic twins with inflammatory bowel disease (dated by TCRdb to between 2018 and 2021). Study-wide context: In total, 28 monozygotic twin pairs made up the full study: 19 Danish pairs, all IBD-discordant, plus nine German pairs, of which four were IBD-concordant and five were IBD-discordant. Within discordant pairs, disease-associated traits were sought mainly by comparing IBD patients with their genetically identical healthy co-twins. Each individual had, on average, about 151 000 unique TCRalpha sequences and 181 000 unique TCRbeta sequences available for analysis.

Concerning this clonotype itself: The specificity of this receptor is unknown.

Study-wide findings and limitations: Because patients were on differing immunosuppressive treatments, the repertoires may have picked up extra background noise and inter-individual variability. Fewer clonotypes were shared with other individuals by IBD patients than by healthy twins, most markedly in patients showing signs of disease activity. The results gave no support for a single strong signal or clonotype linked to IBD. Different T cell subtypes could not be distinguished in the analysis. TCRbeta repertoire diversity, by inverse Simpson index, was decreased in IBD patients compared with their healthy co-twins. Concordant and discordant twins showed no difference in repertoire similarity, possibly because of limited statistical power.

From each donor, a roughly 2.3 ml peripheral blood sample was collected into PAXgene tubes and stored at -80 degrees C. Without any T cell sorting, total RNA was extracted from whole blood using the PAXgene blood miRNA kit on an automated QIAcube. Deep TCRalpha and TCRbeta repertoire profiling with unique molecular barcoding was performed on peripheral blood of monozygotic twin pairs concordant or discordant for inflammatory bowel disease. Smoking habits were recorded for all twin pairs, and each individual was classified as a current, former or never smoker. Sequences MDHEN (CDR1) and SYDVKM (CDR2) are obtained from the germline V gene. Its CDR3 holds 16 amino acids, cysteine through phenylalanine. No nucleotide data were recorded. Receptors were amplified or captured by 5' RACE. For each TCR library, 3,500 to 4,000 ng of total RNA was used. cDNA was synthesized with SMARTScribe reverse transcriptase in eight separate reactions per sample. Unique molecular identifiers containing a 6-nucleotide sample barcode were introduced through template switching during cDNA synthesis. Amplification of TCRalpha and TCRbeta cDNA involved two nested PCRs of about 15 and 9 cycles, and each PCR was followed by bead purification. Before amplification, the cDNA was treated with uracil DNA-glycosylase and purified using the QIAquick PCR purification kit. In the second PCR, Illumina TruSeq-compatible adapters and sample-specific barcodes were added. TapeStation and Qubit were used to check library quality and concentration, and 5 to 5.5 ng of each library was pooled. Sequencing of the pooled libraries was done on an Illumina HiSeq2500 single-index Rapid Run using custom sequencing primers and 2 x 100 bp reads. The original methods were these. PCR and sequencing errors were corrected by UMI-based consensus assembly using MiGEC version 1.2.6. MiXCR version 2.1.1 was used for V(D)J alignment, clonotype assembly and CDR3 extraction. Normalisation of gene usage, clonotype sharing and MAIT/NKT TCR abundance was achieved by analysing the top 1000, 10 000 and 20 000 clonotypes per sample. Diversity was computed as the inverse Simpson index with the vegan R package after downsampling to 27 000 UMIs. Paired Mann-Whitney U tests were applied to discordant twin pairs, and Benjamini-Hochberg correction was used for multiple testing. TCRdb reprocessed the reads and lists each CDR3 protein sequence as a single entry, with no DNA. The V and J calls reflect TCRdb's pipeline rather than the authors' work. In this sample's table one finds about 330,000 distinct CDR3 sequences. The ten most abundant clones make up 2% to 2.5% of the sample.

Sequences were obtained from blood. This chain is built from TRBV28 and TRBJ2-5; checking the TCRdb D call of TRBD1 is not possible without DNA. This receptor was taken from a human donor with ulcerative colitis or Crohn's disease, or a healthy co-twin of an affected twin (not recorded which). CDR3 loop: CASSLLSGQGTETQYF.